The 20 T cell receptor beta chains presented below share a single source sample, sequenced in a study of beta chain features in type 1 diabetes. Study observations and caveats: When Type 1 diabetes patients were examined, their TCRB CDR3s proved moderately but significantly shorter in all four CD4+ subsets.

These receptors are not linked to any known antigen. Sequenced material consisted of expressed TCRB transcripts (all of the isolated RNA was reverse transcribed). Using immunoSEQ multiplex PCR, the repertoire was profiled, and TCRdb retains in-frame clones only, with some absent. The sample lists roughly 340,000 clones, around 12% occurring once. Sequenced input: naive CD4+ T cells from blood. The receptor set was obtained from a woman under 30 with type 1 diabetes.

V usage is TRBV9 and J usage is TRBJ2-7, with unresolved D. The germline CDR1 and CDR2 sequences are SGDLS and YYNGEE. Trimming took off 0 bases at V and 7 bases at J, with 14 bases between the two ends. The CDR3 has 14 residues. The CDR3 nucleotides are TGTGCCAGCAGCGTAGCTCCGACTTCCGGGGAGCAGTACTTC. Its translation: CASSVAPTSGEQYF.

The table lists this clone with a few counts. V is TRBV11-3 and J is TRBJ1-1; tentatively, D is TRBD1 (6 bases). CDR1 and CDR2 from the germline V gene are SGHNT and YENEEA. CDR3 length: 15 amino acids. Between the trimmed V and J ends, which lost 5 bases and 0 bases, there was a span of 13 bases. This chain's CDR3 is CASSPRRGLNTEAFF. The CDR3 nucleotides are TGTGCCAGCAGCCCCCGCAGGGGACTGAACACTGAAGCTTTCTTT.

This clone has a handful of counts. The CDR3: CASSPAFLNTEAFF. In DNA form, the CDR3 reads TGTGCCAGCAGCCCCGCGTTCCTGAACACTGAAGCTTTCTTT. The genes are TRBV11-2 and TRBJ1-1; D unclear. This CDR3 comprises 14 residues. Per germline, CDR1 SGHAT and CDR2 FQNNGV. The germline V and J ends were trimmed by 5 bases and 0 bases, with 10 bases remaining between them.

The V gene is TRBV20-1, the J gene TRBJ2-7; TRBD1 is a possible D gene (5 bases). V dropped 0 bases and J dropped 6 bases, with 6 bases sitting between them. The CDR3 runs to 11 residues. Germline CDR1 reads DFQATT; CDR2 reads SNEGSKA (reference sequence). The CDR3 DNA follows: TGCAGTGCTAGAGATCAGGGCGAGCAGTACTTC. It codes for CSARDQGEQYF.

This clone was seen only a few times. CDR3 nucleotides: TGTGCCAGCTCACCGGGCCAGGGAATCGTCAATGAGCAGTTCTTC. It specifies CASSPGQGIVNEQFF. The chain has TRBV18 and TRBJ2-1, with a possible D match to TRBD1 (5 bases). The germline V gene has CDR1 KGHSH and CDR2 LQKENI. CDR3 size: 15 residues. V was clipped by 3 bases and J by 6 bases, with 15 bases between them.

This chain connects TRBV5-1 to TRBJ1-2, with 7 bases identical to TRBD1. The V gene's germline CDR1 is SGHRS and CDR2 YFSETQ. The CDR3 has 14 amino acids. Unmatched junction bases numbered 2, after V lost 3 bases and J lost 0 bases. The DNA for the CDR3 is TGCGCCAGCAGCTGGGACAGCACTAACTATGGCTACACCTTC. This translates into CASSWDSTNYGYTF.

The chain has TRBV9 and TRBJ2-1; weak D call: TRBD2 (5 bases). The V end was cut by 0 bases, the J end by 6 bases, with 13 bases between. Germline lookup yields CDR1 SGDLS and CDR2 YYNGEE. The CDR3 contains 15 residues. DNA for the CDR3: TGTGCCAGCAGCGTAGGGTGGGCGGGTGGCAATGAGCAGTTCTTC. It specifies CASSVGWAGGNEQFF. Together with reference TRBV9 and TRBJ2-1, the CDR3 gives the full variable domain: DSGVTQTPKHLITATGQRVTLRCSPRSGDLSVYWYQQSLDQGLQFLIQYYNGEERAKGNILERFSAQQFPDLHSELNLSSLELGDSALYFCASSVGWAGGNEQFFGPGTRLTVL.

This clone appeared a few times. One end of the junction fails to match germline, which may point to a read error. CDR3: CASSLATRGKNIQYF. As DNA, the CDR3 is TGTGCCAGCAGCCTAGCAACCAGGGGCAAAAACATTCAGTACTTC. V usage is TRBV7-9 and J usage is TRBJ2-4, with D possibly being TRBD1 (6 bases). The CDR3 runs to 15 residues. CDR1 and CDR2 from the germline V gene are SEHNR and FQNEAQ (reference sequence).

The chain has TRBV12-2 and TRBJ2-7; the table's D call of TRBD1 was not tested on the DNA. TRBV12-2 is tagged as a pseudogene. The CDR3 is 15 residues long. CDR3 residues: CASRSLGATSYEQYF. In nucleotides, the CDR3 is TGTGCAAGTCGCTCTCTAGGGGCGACCTCCTACGAGCAGTACTTC.

V is TRBV14 and J is TRBJ1-2; no firm D call. The germline CDR1 and CDR2 sequences are SGHDN and FVKESK. The CDR3 runs to 13 residues. The V end lost 0 bases, the J end lost 7 bases, and 9 bases lay between the germline ends. The CDR3 DNA is TGTGCCAGCAGCCAAGAATTGCGCATTGGCTACACCTTC. Protein: CASSQELRIGYTF.

The chain recombines TRBV9 with TRBJ2-7, with 12 nucleotides matching TRBD2. CDR1 and CDR2 (germline): SGDLS, YYNGEE. V lost 2 bases, J lost 3 bases, and 0 bases stayed unmatched. CDR3 length equals 14 residues. CDR3 nucleotide sequence: TGTGCCAGCAGCGTGACTAGCGGGAGCTACGAGCAGTACTTC. It specifies CASSVTSGSYEQYF.

The rearrangement joins TRBV10-3 to TRBJ2-4; a weak D match, TRBD2 (5 bases). The CDR3 length is 15 residues. V was shortened by 0 bases and J by 8 bases, with 14 bases between the two germline ends. Looked up from germline, CDR1 is ENHRY and CDR2 is SYGVKD. CDR3 DNA: TGTGCCATCAGTGAGTCGTCTGGAGGTCGAGACATTCAGTACTTC. Encoded protein: CAISESSGGRDIQYF.

The chain uses TRBV30 and TRBJ1-2, with 7 bases lining up with TRBD1. In germline, CDR1 is GTSNPN, CDR2 SVGIG (reference sequence). The CDR3 consists of 13 residues. Trimming at V came to 3 bases and at J to 7 bases, leaving 8 bases not matched to a gene. The CDR3 region has the DNA TGTGCCTGGAGCAGGGGGGAAGCGGTTGGCTACACCTTC. Translation gives CAWSRGEAVGYTF.

The chain carries TRBV5-1 and TRBJ1-1; D is unresolved. Deletions cut 2 bases from V and 5 bases from J, with 10 bases between. Germline V CDR1 and CDR2: SGHRS, YFSETQ. The CDR3 has 13 residues. The CDR3 nucleotides read TGCGCCAGCAGCTTAGGGAGCAGGACTGAAGCTTTCTTT. This gives the protein CASSLGSRTEAFF. The full variable domain, completed using reference TRBV5-1 and TRBJ1-1, is KAGVTQTPRYLIKTRGQQVTLSCSPISGHRSVSWYQQTPGQGLQFLFEYFSETQRNKGNFPGRFSGRQFSNSRSEMNVSTLELGDSALYLCASSLGSRTEAFFGQGTRLTVV.

The chain employs TRBV9 and TRBJ2-5; maybe TRBD1 (6 bases). V was trimmed by 3 bases and J by 4 bases, leaving 16 bases between them. The germline CDR1 and CDR2 sequences are SGDLS and YYNGEE. This CDR3 is 15 amino acids long. The CDR3 here is CASSGGGTSGETQYF. The DNA for the CDR3 is TGTGCCAGCAGCGGAGGGGGTACCAGCGGAGAGACCCAGTACTTC.

In this sample, this clone turned up a few times. The chain is built from TRBV7-2 and TRBJ2-7; 12 bases fit TRBD1. Germline V CDR1 and CDR2: SGHTA, FQGNSA. Trimming took 8 bases from V and 6 from J; bases not matched to a gene: 8. The CDR3 totals 14 residues. The DNA for the CDR3 is TGTGCCAGCCGCACGGGACAGGGGGCCTCCGAGCAGTACTTC. Amino acid sequence: CASRTGQGASEQYF.

The V and J genes are TRBV5-4 and TRBJ2-7; 8 positions agree with TRBD2. CDR3 length: 14 residues. CDR1 and CDR2 (germline): SGHNT, YYREEE (reference sequence). The V and J ends lost 2 bases and 6 bases, in that order; junction bases with no gene match: 7. The CDR3 DNA follows: TGTGCCAGCAGCTTTAGCGGGACTAACGGCGAGCAGTACTTC. It specifies CASSFSGTNGEQYF.

The chain is built from TRBV30 and TRBJ2-2; D remains ambiguous. The ends were cut back, 3 bases at V and 1 base at J, with 9 bases in the middle. The CDR3 consists of 14 residues. Germline values: CDR1 GTSNPN, CDR2 SVGIG (reference sequence). The CDR3 DNA reads as TGTGCCTGGAGCCCTTCGAGGAACACCGGGGAGCTGTTTTTT. Protein: CAWSPSRNTGELFF.

The chain couples TRBV9 to TRBJ1-5; TRBD1 might be the D (6 bases). This CDR3 region has 14 residues. Germline-derived CDR1 and CDR2 are SGDLS and YYNGEE. Trimming left V 4 bases short and J 5 bases short, with 13 bases between. The CDR3 region is CASSSQGFDQPQHF. The CDR3 region has the DNA TGTGCCAGCAGCTCCCAGGGGTTTGATCAGCCCCAGCATTTT. Supplemented by reference TRBV9 and TRBJ1-5, the full variable domain reads DSGVTQTPKHLITATGQRVTLRCSPRSGDLSVYWYQQSLDQGLQFLIQYYNGEERAKGNILERFSAQQFPDLHSELNLSSLELGDSALYFCASSSQGFDQPQHFGDGTRLSIL.

The genes are TRBV7-2 and TRBJ1-2; maybe TRBD1 (6 bases). CDR3 size: 16 residues. V was trimmed by 1 base and J by 0 bases, leaving 12 bases between them. Germline V gene sequence: CDR1 SGHTA, CDR2 FQGNSA. The CDR3: CASSLVPGQPNYGYTF. The CDR3 nucleotides read TGTGCCAGCAGCTTAGTACCGGGACAACCTAACTATGGCTACACCTTC.